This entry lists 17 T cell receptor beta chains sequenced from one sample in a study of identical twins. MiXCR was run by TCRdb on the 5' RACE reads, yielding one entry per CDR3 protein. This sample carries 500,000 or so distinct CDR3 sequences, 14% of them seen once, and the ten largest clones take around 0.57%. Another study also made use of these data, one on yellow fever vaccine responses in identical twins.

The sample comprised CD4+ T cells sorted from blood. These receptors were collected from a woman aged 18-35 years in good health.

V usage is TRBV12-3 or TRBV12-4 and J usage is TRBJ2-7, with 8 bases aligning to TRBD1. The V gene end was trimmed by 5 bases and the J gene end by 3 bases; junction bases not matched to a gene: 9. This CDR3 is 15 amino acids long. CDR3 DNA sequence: TGTGCCAGCAGTCCCGGGACAGGTTTCGTCTACGAGCAGTACTTC. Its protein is CASSPGTGFVYEQYF.

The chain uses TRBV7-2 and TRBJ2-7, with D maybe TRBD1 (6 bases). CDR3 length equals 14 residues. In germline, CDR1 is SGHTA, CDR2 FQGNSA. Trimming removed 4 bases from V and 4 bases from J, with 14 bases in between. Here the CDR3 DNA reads TGTGCCAGCAGCTCTAGGGGGAGTCGGTACGAGCAGTACTTC. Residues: CASSSRGSRYEQYF.

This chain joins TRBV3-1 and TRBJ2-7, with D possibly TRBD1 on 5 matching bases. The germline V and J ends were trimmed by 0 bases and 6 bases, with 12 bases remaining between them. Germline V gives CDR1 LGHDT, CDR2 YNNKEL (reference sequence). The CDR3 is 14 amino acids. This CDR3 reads CASSQDYRTSEQYF. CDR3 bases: TGTGCCAGCAGCCAAGATTACAGGACCTCCGAGCAGTACTTC.

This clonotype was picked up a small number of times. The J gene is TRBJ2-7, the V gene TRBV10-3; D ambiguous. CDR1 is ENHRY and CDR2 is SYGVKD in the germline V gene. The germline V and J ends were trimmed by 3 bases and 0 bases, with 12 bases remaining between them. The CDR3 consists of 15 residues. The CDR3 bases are TGTGCCATCAGTGAAGGTCCGAGAGGCTCCTACGAGCAGTACTTC. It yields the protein CAISEGPRGSYEQYF.

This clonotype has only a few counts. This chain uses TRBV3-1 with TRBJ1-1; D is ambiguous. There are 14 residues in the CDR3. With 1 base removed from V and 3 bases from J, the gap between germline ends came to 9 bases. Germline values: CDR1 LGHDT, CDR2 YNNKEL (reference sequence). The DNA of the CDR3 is TGTGCCAGCAGCCAAGTAGGCGGGGACACTGAAGCTTTCTTT. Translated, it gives CASSQVGGDTEAFF. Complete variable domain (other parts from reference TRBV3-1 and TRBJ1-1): DTAVSQTPKYLVTQMGNDKSIKCEQNLGHDTMYWYKQDSKKFLKIMFSYNNKELIINETVPNRFSPKSPDKAHLNLHINSLELGDSAVYFCASSQVGGDTEAFFGQGTRLTVV.

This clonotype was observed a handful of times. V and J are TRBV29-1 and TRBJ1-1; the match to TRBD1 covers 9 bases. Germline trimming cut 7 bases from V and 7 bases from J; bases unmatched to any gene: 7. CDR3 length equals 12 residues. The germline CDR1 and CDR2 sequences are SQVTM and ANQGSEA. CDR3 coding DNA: TGCAGCGGCGGGGGACAGGGTGGTGAAGCTTTCTTT. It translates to CSGGGQGGEAFF.

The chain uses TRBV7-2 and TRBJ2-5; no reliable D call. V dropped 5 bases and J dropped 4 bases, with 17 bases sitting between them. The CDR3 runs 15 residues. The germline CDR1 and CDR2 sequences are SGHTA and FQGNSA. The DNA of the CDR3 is TGTGCCAGCAGCCCCGAGTCGGCACCGCCAGAGACCCAGTACTTC. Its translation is CASSPESAPPETQYF.

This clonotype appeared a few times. The CDR3, as DNA: TGTGCCAGCAGCCAACCTGGGACTACTATGTTAGTCTACGAGCAGTACTTC. It encodes CASSQPGTTMLVYEQYF. This rearrangement joins TRBV4-2 to TRBJ2-7; TRBD2 aligns across 7 bases. Germline V gives CDR1 LGHNA, CDR2 YNFKEQ. V trimming: 2 bases; J trimming: 3 bases; junction bases outside the gene matches: 13. This CDR3 has 17 residues.

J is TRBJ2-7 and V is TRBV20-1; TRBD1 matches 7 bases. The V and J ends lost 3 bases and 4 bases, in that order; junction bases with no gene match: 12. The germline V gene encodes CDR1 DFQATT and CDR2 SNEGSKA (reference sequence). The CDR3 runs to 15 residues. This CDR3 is CSASEAGTEGYEQYF. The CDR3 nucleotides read TGCAGTGCTAGCGAGGCCGGGACAGAAGGATACGAGCAGTACTTC.

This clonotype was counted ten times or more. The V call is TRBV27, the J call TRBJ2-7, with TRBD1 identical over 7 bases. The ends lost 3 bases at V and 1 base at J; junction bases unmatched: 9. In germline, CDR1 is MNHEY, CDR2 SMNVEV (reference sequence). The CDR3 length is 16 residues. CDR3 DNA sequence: TGTGCCAGCAGTTTCCTAAAAGGGGGCGCTTCCTACGAGCAGTACTTC. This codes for CASSFLKGGASYEQYF.

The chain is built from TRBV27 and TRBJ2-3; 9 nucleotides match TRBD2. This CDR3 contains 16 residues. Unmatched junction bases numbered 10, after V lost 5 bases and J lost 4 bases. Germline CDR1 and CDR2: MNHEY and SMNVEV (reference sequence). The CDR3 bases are TGTGCCAGCAGTAAAAAAGGGACTAGCCTGGCAGATACGCAGTATTTT. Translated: CASSKKGTSLADTQYF.

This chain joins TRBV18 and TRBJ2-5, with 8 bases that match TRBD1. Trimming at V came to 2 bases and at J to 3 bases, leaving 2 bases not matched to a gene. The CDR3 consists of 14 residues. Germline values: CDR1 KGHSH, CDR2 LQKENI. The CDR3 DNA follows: TGTGCCAGCTCACCAGGACAGGGAGAAGAGACCCAGTACTTC. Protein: CASSPGQGEETQYF.

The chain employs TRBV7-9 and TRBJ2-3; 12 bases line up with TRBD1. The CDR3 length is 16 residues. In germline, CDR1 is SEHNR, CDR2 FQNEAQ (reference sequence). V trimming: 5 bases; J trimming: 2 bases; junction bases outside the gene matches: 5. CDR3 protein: CASSRGQGALTDTQYF. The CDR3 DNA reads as TGTGCCAGCAGCCGGGGACAGGGGGCGCTCACAGATACGCAGTATTTT.

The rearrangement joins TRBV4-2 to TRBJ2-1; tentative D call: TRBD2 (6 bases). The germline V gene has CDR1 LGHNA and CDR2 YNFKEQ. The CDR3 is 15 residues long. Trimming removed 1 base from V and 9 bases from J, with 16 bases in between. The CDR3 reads CASSQAPPTSSEQFF. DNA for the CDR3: TGTGCCAGCAGCCAAGCGCCCCCTACTAGCTCTGAGCAGTTCTTC.

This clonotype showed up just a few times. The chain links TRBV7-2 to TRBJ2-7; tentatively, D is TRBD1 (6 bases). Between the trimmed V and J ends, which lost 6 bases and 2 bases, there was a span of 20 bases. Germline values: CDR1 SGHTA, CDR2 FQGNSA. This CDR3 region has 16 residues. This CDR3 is CASSNRASDRAYEQYF. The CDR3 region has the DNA TGTGCCAGCAGTAATAGGGCGTCGGACAGAGCCTACGAGCAGTACTTC.

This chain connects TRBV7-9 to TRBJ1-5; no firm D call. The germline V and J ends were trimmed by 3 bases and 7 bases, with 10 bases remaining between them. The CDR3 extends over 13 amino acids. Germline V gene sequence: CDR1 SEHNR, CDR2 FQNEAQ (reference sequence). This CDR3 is CASSFDADQPQHF. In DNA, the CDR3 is TGTGCCAGCAGCTTCGACGCGGACCAGCCCCAGCATTTT.

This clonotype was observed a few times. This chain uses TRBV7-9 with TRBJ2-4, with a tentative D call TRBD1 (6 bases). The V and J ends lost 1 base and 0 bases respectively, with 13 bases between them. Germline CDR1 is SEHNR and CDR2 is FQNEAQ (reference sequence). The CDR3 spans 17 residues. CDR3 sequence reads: CASSLDRDILAKNIQYF. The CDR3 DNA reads TGTGCCAGCAGCTTAGATCGGGACATCCTAGCCAAAAACATTCAGTACTTC. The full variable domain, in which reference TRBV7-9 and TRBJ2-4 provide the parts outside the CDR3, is DTGVSQNPRHKITKRGQNVTFRCDPISEHNRLYWYRQTLGQGPEFLTYFQNEAQLEKSRLLSDRFSAERPKGSFSTLEIQRTEQGDSAMYLCASSLDRDILAKNIQYFGAGTRLSVL.